One and the same sample provided the 18 T cell receptor beta chains below, sequenced in a study of shared clonotypes between healthy human individuals. Sequenced by immunoSEQ multiplex PCR; TCRdb stores in-frame clones only, minus some. The sample has about 2.1 million clones; around 93% are singletons. Selected positively for CCR7 and CD45RO-negative, naive CD8 cells excluded terminally differentiated effector memory CD45RA+ cells. The sample taken for sequencing was naive CD8+ T cells from PBMCs. These receptors all come from a man aged 18 to 29 in good health. Some clones in this sample may be carry-over from other donors' samples.

This clone occurred a few times. The V and J genes are TRBV19 and TRBJ1-1; possible D gene TRBD1, 6 bases. The germline CDR1 and CDR2 sequences are LNHDA and SQIVND (reference sequence). With 6 bases removed from V and 0 bases from J, the gap between germline ends came to 17 bases. This CDR3 comprises 16 residues. DNA for the CDR3: TGTGCCAGTAGGCCTTACTCAGGGGCATTGAACACTGAAGCTTTCTTT. Translation: CASRPYSGALNTEAFF.

The V and J genes are TRBV27 and TRBJ2-2; possible D gene TRBD1, 5 bases. The germline gives CDR1 MNHEY, CDR2 SMNVEV (reference sequence). The CDR3 covers 16 residues. Between the trimmed V and J ends, which lost 5 bases and 3 bases, there was a span of 16 bases. Here the CDR3 DNA reads TGTGCCAGCAGTATCATTACAGGCATGTACACCGGGGAGCTGTTTTTT. Translation: CASSIITGMYTGELFF.

The chain recombines TRBV25-1 with TRBJ2-5; the match to TRBD2 covers 8 bases. Germline CDR1 reads MGHDK; CDR2 reads SYGVNS. This CDR3 region has 17 residues. J lost 5 bases, V lost 4 bases, and 15 bases had no gene match. The CDR3 DNA sequence: TGTGCCAGCAGTGGCCCCGGGGGGGCGGTCTCTTCGGAGACCCAGTACTTC. Translating gives CASSGPGGAVSSETQYF.

The chain employs TRBV7-3 and TRBJ2-7, with D maybe TRBD2 (6 bases). Trimming pared 0 bases from V and 2 bases from J, leaving 17 bases between. The germline gives CDR1 SGHTA, CDR2 FQGTGA. The CDR3 totals 17 residues. The CDR3 protein is CASSLTPPAGRAYEQYF. The CDR3 nucleotides are TGTGCCAGCAGCTTAACCCCCCCGGCGGGACGCGCCTACGAGCAGTACTTC.

The chain has TRBV5-8 and TRBJ1-1; unclear D gene. CDR1 and CDR2 from the germline V gene are SGHTS and YDEGEE. This CDR3 has 12 residues. The V gene lost 2 bases and the J gene lost 7 bases, with 9 bases spanning the gap. The CDR3 here is CASSFWVNEAFF. CDR3 DNA sequence: TGTGCCAGCAGCTTTTGGGTGAATGAAGCTTTCTTT.

The CDR3 loop reads CASSGSGTGDEKLFF. The CDR3 nucleotides read TGTGCCAGCAGCGGCTCCGGGACAGGAGATGAAAAACTGTTTTTT. This chain links TRBV9 with TRBJ1-4; 8 bases map to TRBD1. J gave up 6 bases and V 3 bases, and 7 bases lay outside the gene matches. Looked up from germline, CDR1 is SGDLS and CDR2 is YYNGEE. The CDR3 has 15 residues.

The chain employs TRBV15 and TRBJ1-1, with 8 bases lining up with TRBD1. The germline V gene has CDR1 LNHNV and CDR2 YYDKDF (reference sequence). The CDR3 has 18 residues. Unmatched junction bases numbered 18, after V lost 3 bases and J lost 6 bases. The CDR3 here is CATSSDIGWTGPGAEAFF. CDR3 sequence (DNA): TGTGCCACCAGCAGCGATATTGGGTGGACAGGGCCGGGGGCTGAAGCTTTCTTT.

The chain employs TRBV7-3 and TRBJ2-1, with 9 bases lining up with TRBD2. Unmatched junction bases numbered 7, after V lost 4 bases and J lost 6 bases. The CDR3 is 15 residues long. The germline gives CDR1 SGHTA, CDR2 FQGTGA. This CDR3 is CASSYLAGASNEQFF. CDR3 in DNA: TGTGCCAGCAGCTACTTAGCGGGAGCTTCCAATGAGCAGTTCTTC.

This rearrangement joins TRBV29-1 to TRBJ2-1, with 10 nucleotides matching TRBD2. With V trimmed by 7 bases and J by 8 bases, 8 bases remained unmatched. This CDR3 region has 13 residues. Per germline, CDR1 SQVTM and CDR2 ANQGSEA. CDR3 in DNA: TGCAGCGCGGGACTAGCGCTTAGGGATGAGCAGTTCTTC. Translated: CSAGLALRDEQFF.

This clone showed up just a few times. The rearrangement links TRBV9 to TRBJ1-5; D is possibly TRBD1 (6 bases). V dropped 4 bases and J dropped 4 bases, with 15 bases sitting between them. The CDR3 sequence is 15 residues long. CDR1 is SGDLS and CDR2 is YYNGEE in the germline V gene. CDR3 nucleotides: TGTGCCAGCAGCAAAGGGACAACAACTAATCAGCCCCAGCATTTT. Its protein product is CASSKGTTTNQPQHF.

The genes are TRBV4-3 and TRBJ2-1, with a tentative D call TRBD2 (5 bases). Germline assignment: CDR1 LGHNA and CDR2 YSLEER. Trimming took 1 base from V and 5 from J, leaving 18 bases between them. The CDR3 is 17 amino acids. The CDR3 DNA reads TGCGCCAGCAGCCAAGGATCGGCCCTAGCTGTCAACAATGAGCAGTTCTTC. It translates to CASSQGSALAVNNEQFF.

J is TRBJ2-5 and V is TRBV7-9; no clear D gene. Germline V gene sequence: CDR1 SEHNR, CDR2 FQNEAQ (reference sequence). The V end was cut by 5 bases, the J end by 2 bases, with 6 bases between. The CDR3 runs to 12 residues. This CDR3 reads CASSKGQETQYF. The CDR3 region has the DNA TGTGCCAGCAGCAAGGGACAAGAGACCCAGTACTTC.

J is TRBJ2-7 and V is TRBV11-1, with 9 bases matching TRBD1. After removal of 4 bases from V and 4 bases from J, the junction contained 5 bases not matched to a gene. The CDR3 has 14 residues. Germline CDR1 and CDR2: SGHAT and FQDESV (reference sequence). In DNA form, the CDR3 reads TGTGCCAGCAGCTCAGACAGGGGGGGATACGAGCAGTACTTC. This codes for CASSSDRGGYEQYF.

The V gene is TRBV12-5, the J gene TRBJ1-2; no definite D call. The CDR3 totals 12 residues. The V and J ends lost 4 bases and 8 bases respectively, with 11 bases between them. CDR1 LGHNT and CDR2 FRNRAP come from the germline V gene. The CDR3 bases are TGTGCTAGTGGTTATGGCCCAAGGGGCTACACCTTC. Amino acids: CASGYGPRGYTF.

This chain uses TRBV7-9 with TRBJ2-7, with 7 bases matching TRBD1. The CDR3 sequence is 14 residues long. J was trimmed by 5 bases and V by 3 bases; bases with no gene match: 7. From germline, CDR1 is SEHNR and CDR2 FQNEAQ (reference sequence). The CDR3 DNA is TGTGCCAGCAGCTTCCCGCAAGGGGGCGACGAGCAGTACTTC. Translated: CASSFPQGGDEQYF.

The chain has TRBV7-6 and TRBJ2-7; 7 bases match TRBD2. Unmatched junction bases numbered 7, after V lost 4 bases and J lost 7 bases. In germline, CDR1 is SGHVS, CDR2 FNYEAQ. The CDR3 spans 13 residues. CDR3 sequence: CASSSLGGYEQYF. The CDR3 nucleotides are TGTGCCAGCAGCTCGCTGGGGGGGTATGAGCAGTACTTC.

The chain joins TRBV25-1 to TRBJ1-1; 7 bases fit TRBD1. V gave up 6 bases and J gave up 5 bases; unmatched junction bases: 18. Germline V gene data show CDR1 as MGHDK and CDR2 as SYGVNS. The CDR3 extends over 17 amino acids. The CDR3 bases are TGTGCCAGCAGCGCCCGGGGCCCTGAAGACAGGGAGACTGAAGCTTTCTTT. This sequence encodes CASSARGPEDRETEAFF.

V is TRBV19 and J is TRBJ2-5; TRBD1 is a possible D gene (5 bases). Germline CDR1 LNHDA, CDR2 SQIVND (reference sequence). Between the trimmed V and J ends, which lost 2 bases and 2 bases, there was a span of 15 bases. This CDR3 is 16 amino acids long. CDR3 in DNA: TGTGCCAGTAGTATAACTCACAGGATCCTTCAAGAGACCCAGTACTTC. Protein: CASSITHRILQETQYF.